These 22 T cell receptor beta chains share one sample of origin, sequenced in a study of CXCR3-negative and CXCR3-positive naive CD8 T cells. For these TCRs, the target antigens are not known. Study-level points and caveats: More hydrophobic TRB CDR3s were found in CXCR3-positive naive cells than in CXCR3-negative naive cells.

The TRB libraries of cDNA were built by UMI-labeled 5' RACE. No DNA is given; TCRdb re-called the 5' RACE reads and lists each CDR3 protein once. Its listing shows approximately 59,000 distinct CDR3 sequences. Sequenced: naive CXCR3+ CD8+ T cells from blood. Subset meaning: CD45RO-CCR7+CD27+CD95- naive CD8+ T cells expressing CXCR3 (TNR3+). The receptor set was obtained from a human donor in good health. Some clones in this sample may be carry-over from other donors' samples.

This chain links TRBV6-2 or TRBV6-3 with TRBJ2-2; TCRdb indicates TRBD2, and absent DNA this call remains unverified. In germline, CDR1 is MNHEY, CDR2 SVGEGT. There are 15 residues in the CDR3. The CDR3: CATGEAGGPPGELFF.

The chain has TRBV18 and TRBJ2-7; no DNA is available, so the TRBD1 call from TCRdb remains unchecked. This CDR3 contains 11 residues. In germline, CDR1 is KGHSH, CDR2 LQKENI. CDR3: CASSRGAEQYF.

V is TRBV19 and J is TRBJ2-7; the D gene TCRdb calls, TRBD1, cannot be checked with no DNA. The germline V gene has CDR1 LNHDA and CDR2 SQIVND (reference sequence). This CDR3 has 13 residues. The CDR3: CASRHDRGYEQYF. The whole variable domain, remainder taken from reference TRBV19 and TRBJ2-7, is DGGITQSPKYLFRKEGQNVTLSCEQNLNHDAMYWYRQDPGQGLRLIYYSQIVNDFQKGDIAEGYSVSREKKESFPLTVTSAQKNPTAFYLCASRHDRGYEQYFGPGTRLTVT.

J is TRBJ2-7 and V is TRBV5-1; TCRdb outputs TRBD1, but without DNA this stays unchecked. The CDR3 is 13 residues long. The germline gives CDR1 SGHRS, CDR2 YFSETQ. The CDR3 region is CASSGDTSYELYF. Filled out from reference TRBV5-1 and TRBJ2-7, the complete variable domain reads KAGVTQTPRYLIKTRGQQVTLSCSPISGHRSVSWYQQTPGQGLQFLFEYFSETQRNKGNFPGRFSGRQFSNSRSEMNVSTLELGDSALYLCASSGDTSYELYFGPGTRLTVT.

The chain links TRBV7-9 to TRBJ2-3; TCRdb's D call, TRBD2, is unchecked because there is no DNA. Germline V gives CDR1 SEHNR, CDR2 FQNEAQ (reference sequence). This CDR3 has 14 amino acids. The CDR3 region is CASRGGGYTDTQYF. The complete variable domain, with remaining parts taken from reference TRBV7-9 and TRBJ2-3, reads DTGVSQNPRHKITKRGQNVTFRCDPISEHNRLYWYRQTLGQGPEFLTYFQNEAQLEKSRLLSDRFSAERPKGSFSTLEIQRTEQGDSAMYLCASRGGGYTDTQYFGPGTRLTVL.

This chain connects TRBV6-5 to TRBJ2-1; TCRdb selects TRBD1, and the lack of DNA leaves this call unchecked. This CDR3 contains 17 residues. Germline values: CDR1 MNHEY, CDR2 SVGAGI. The CDR3 protein is CASSLSSGGPIYNEQFF.

The chain employs TRBV6-2 or TRBV6-3 and TRBJ2-1; TCRdb's assignment of TRBD2 cannot be checked, as there is no DNA. There are 16 residues in the CDR3. Germline V lookup: CDR1 MNHEY, CDR2 SVGEGT. CDR3 in amino acids: CASSGTGTSSYNEQFF.

This chain links TRBV5-6 with TRBJ2-1; there is no DNA to check the TCRdb D call of TRBD1. The CDR3 loop spans 16 amino acids. Germline V lookup: CDR1 SGHDT, CDR2 YYEEEE. CDR3 protein: CASSSLPGSSYNEQFF.

This sequence joins TRBV11-3 and TRBJ2-7. CDR3 size: 15 residues. Per germline, CDR1 SGHNT and CDR2 YENEEA. The CDR3 sequence: CASSLEVRTDYEQYF.

Here the CDR3 reads CASRRGASTDTQYF. The gene calls are TRBV27 and TRBJ2-3; TCRdb returns TRBD1, unconfirmable since there is no DNA. CDR3 length: 14 amino acids. The germline V gene encodes CDR1 MNHEY and CDR2 SMNVEV (reference sequence).

This rearrangement joins TRBV11-2 to TRBJ2-7; TCRdb's D gene call, TRBD1, goes unchecked for lack of DNA. Germline CDR1 is SGHAT and CDR2 is FQNNGV. The CDR3 contains 15 residues. The CDR3 sequence: CASSSRQGSAYEQYF.

V and J are TRBV7-9 and TRBJ1-2; TCRdb selects TRBD1, and the lack of DNA leaves this call unchecked. The CDR3 totals 13 residues. Germline V lookup: CDR1 SEHNR, CDR2 FQNEAQ (reference sequence). CDR3 sequence: CASSLQGAWGYTF.

The gene calls are TRBV19 and TRBJ2-5. Germline CDR1 and CDR2: LNHDA and SQIVND (reference sequence). The CDR3 covers 13 residues. CDR3 in amino acids: CASSIEQQETQYF.

V is TRBV20-1 and J is TRBJ2-3; without DNA, the TCRdb call of TRBD1 cannot be checked. The CDR3 consists of 13 residues. Germline CDR1 is DFQATT and CDR2 is SNEGSKA (reference sequence). The CDR3 loop is CSAVPTRKDTQYF.

The chain is built from TRBV15 and TRBJ1-1. This CDR3 region has 15 residues. Germline loops: CDR1 LNHNV, CDR2 YYDKDF (reference sequence). The CDR3 sequence: CATSRDQGGGFEAFF.

The chain carries TRBV20-1 and TRBJ1-2; the D gene TCRdb calls, TRBD1, cannot be checked with no DNA. The CDR3 covers 14 residues. CDR1 is DFQATT and CDR2 is SNEGSKA in the germline V gene (reference sequence). The CDR3 loop reads CSARDGTGPYGYTF.

The V and J genes are TRBV6-5 and TRBJ1-1. The CDR3 contains 13 residues. Germline V gene data show CDR1 as MNHEY and CDR2 as SVGAGI. The CDR3 spells CASSYSADTEAFF.

V gene TRBV14 combines with J gene TRBJ1-6; the D call of TRBD1 rests on TCRdb alone, since no DNA is present to check it. In germline, CDR1 is SGHDN, CDR2 FVKESK. This CDR3 has 17 amino acids. CDR3 amino acids: CASSRGSGWSYNSPLHF. Variable domain in full (rest from reference TRBV14 and TRBJ1-6): EAGVTQFPSHSVIEKGQTVTLRCDPISGHDNLYWYRRVMGKEIKFLLHFVKESKQDESGMPNNRFLAERTGGTYSTLKVQPAELEDSGVYFCASSRGSGWSYNSPLHFGNGTRLTVT.

The chain uses TRBV4-3 and TRBJ2-3; as DNA is missing, the TRBD1 call by TCRdb cannot be tested. Germline-derived CDR1 and CDR2 are LGHNA and YSLEER. The CDR3 runs to 14 residues. The CDR3 loop is CASSQGQGGDTQYF.

The V gene is TRBV20-1, the J gene TRBJ2-7; TCRdb names TRBD1, which stays unverified in the absence of DNA. Germline CDR1 reads DFQATT; CDR2 reads SNEGSKA (reference sequence). The CDR3 spans 13 residues. CDR3 protein: CSARNRENHEQYF.

The gene calls are TRBV6-5 and TRBJ2-3; TCRdb lists TRBD1, though no DNA is available to test this call. The germline V gene has CDR1 MNHEY and CDR2 SVGAGI. The length of the CDR3 is 16 residues. Here the CDR3 reads CASSSRQGPSTDTQYF.

The V gene is TRBV5-1, the J gene TRBJ2-7; no DNA is available, so the TRBD1 call from TCRdb remains unchecked. The CDR3 spans 16 residues. Germline V gene sequence: CDR1 SGHRS, CDR2 YFSETQ. The CDR3 loop reads CASPIDRDRGFYEQYF.